These 2 T cell receptor beta chains originate from one sample sequenced in a study of blood T cell repertoires in COVID-19. Generated by immunoSEQ multiplex PCR, the TCRdb table keeps only in-frame clones and is missing some. The repertoire holds roughly 150,000 clones, with approximately 85% as singletons. The sequenced material came from peripheral blood. Source of these receptors: a man aged 50-60 years with acute or convalescent COVID-19.

The V and J genes are TRBV10-3 and TRBJ2-2, with D possibly matching TRBD1 (5 bases). The ends were cut back, 2 bases at V and 0 bases at J, with 16 bases in the middle. Germline values: CDR1 ENHRY, CDR2 SYGVKD. CDR3 size: 18 residues. This CDR3 reads CAISERGEQAPNTGELFF. The CDR3 region has the DNA TGTGCCATCAGTGAGAGAGGTGAACAGGCCCCGAACACCGGGGAGCTGTTTTTT.

The V and J genes are TRBV25-1 and TRBJ2-5, with TRBD1 matching over 7 bases. The germline V gene has CDR1 MGHDK and CDR2 SYGVNS. The J segment lost 4 bases and the V segment lost 3 bases, leaving 8 bases of the junction unmatched. This CDR3 region has 15 residues. In DNA form, the CDR3 reads TGTGCCAGCAGTGAGACAACAGGGGTAGGAGAGACCCAGTACTTC. The encoded protein is CASSETTGVGETQYF.